One sample yielded the 28 T cell receptor beta chains listed below, sequenced in a study of Ad26.COV2.S vaccination and SARS-CoV-2 variants. TCRdb keeps only in-frame clones here, not all; method: immunoSEQ multiplex PCR. The sample lists approximately 300,000 clones, around four fifths occurring once. Described treatment: approximately 18 received Ad26.COV2.S at low or high dose, single or two shots; roughly 5 received placebo; per-sample allocation not given. The samples were gathered on day 63 after the first injection of vaccine or placebo. The source was peripheral blood, collected in a trial of Ad26.COV2.S vaccine versus placebo. The receptor source for this set is a person aged 18 to 65 who received the Ad26.COV2.S COVID-19 vaccine or a placebo.

The V and J genes are TRBV28 and TRBJ1-2; 9 bases line up with TRBD1. This CDR3 contains 14 residues. Germline CDR1 and CDR2: MDHEN and SYDVKM. V gave up 6 bases and J gave up 4 bases; unmatched junction bases: 6. The CDR3 is CASRLDRGSYGYTF. CDR3 nucleotide sequence: TGTGCCAGCAGACTGGACAGGGGTAGCTATGGCTACACCTTC.

J is TRBJ2-7 and V is TRBV28; D not resolved. V was clipped by 1 base and J by 2 bases, with 9 bases between them. CDR3 size: 14 residues. CDR1 MDHEN and CDR2 SYDVKM come from the germline V gene. CDR3 amino acids: CASSLFARPYEQYF. The CDR3 DNA reads as TGTGCCAGCAGTTTATTCGCCCGACCCTACGAGCAGTACTTC.

This clone was picked up a small number of times. CDR3 bases: TGTGCCAGCAGCCGAGGCCGGGGGGAATACACCGGGGAGCTGTTTTTT. This translates into CASSRGRGEYTGELFF. The chain is built from TRBV27 and TRBJ2-2; 7 bases agree with TRBD2. Germline CDR1 is MNHEY and CDR2 is SMNVEV (reference sequence). J gave up 3 bases and V 6 bases, and 10 bases lay outside the gene matches. There are 16 residues in the CDR3.

The chain links TRBV5-4 to TRBJ1-1; TRBD1 might be the D (5 bases). The CDR3 runs to 14 residues. Germline loops: CDR1 SGHNT, CDR2 YYREEE (reference sequence). V was clipped by 4 bases and J by 1 base, with 11 bases between them. In DNA, the CDR3 is TGTGCCAGCAGCAAGGCGGGGGGGAACACTGAAGCTTTCTTT. It encodes CASSKAGGNTEAFF.

CDR3 amino acids: CASSEGGQLYEQYF. CDR3 nucleotides: TGTGCCAGCAGTGAAGGGGGACAGCTCTACGAGCAGTACTTC. This rearrangement joins TRBV6-1 to TRBJ2-7; the match to TRBD1 covers 7 bases. CDR3 length: 14 residues. V lost 1 base, J lost 3 bases, and 3 bases stayed unmatched. The germline CDR1 and CDR2 sequences are MNHNS and SASEGT.

The rearrangement uses TRBV7-9 and TRBJ2-6, with TRBD1 matching 9 bases. Germline CDR1 is SEHNR and CDR2 is FQNEAQ (reference sequence). Trimming cost V 5 bases and J 1 base; bases outside gene matches: 9. The CDR3 consists of 18 residues. The CDR3 spells CASSELRDRVSGANVLTF. Written as DNA, the CDR3 is TGTGCCAGCAGCGAACTCCGGGACAGGGTATCTGGGGCCAACGTCCTGACTTTC.

The V and J genes are TRBV3-1 (or the pseudogene TRBV3-2) and TRBJ2-2, with TRBD2 matching 7 bases. With V trimmed by 4 bases and J by 5 bases, 10 bases remained unmatched. The CDR3 is 16 residues long. Per germline, CDR1 LGHDT and CDR2 YNNKEL (reference sequence). The CDR3 protein is CASSPQGRVGTGELFF. The CDR3 bases are TGTGCCAGCAGCCCTCAAGGGAGGGTAGGGACCGGGGAGCTGTTTTTT.

The chain links TRBV2 to TRBJ1-5; a weak D match, TRBD1 (5 bases). CDR1 is SNHLY, CDR2 FYNNEI, per germline. The CDR3 runs 13 residues. V gave up 1 base and J gave up 4 bases, with 5 bases separating them. DNA of the CDR3: TGTGCCAGCAGTGAAGGACAGAATCAGCCCCAGCATTTT. It encodes CASSEGQNQPQHF. The complete variable domain, with remaining parts taken from reference TRBV2 and TRBJ1-5, reads EPEVTQTPSHQVTQMGQEVILRCVPISNHLYFYWYRQILGQKVEFLVSFYNNEISEKSEIFDDQFSVERPDGSNFTLKIRSTKLEDSAMYFCASSEGQNQPQHFGDGTRLSIL.

The chain links TRBV4-2 to TRBJ1-1; weak D call: TRBD1 (6 bases). Per germline, CDR1 LGHNA and CDR2 YNFKEQ. CDR3 length equals 13 residues. V was shortened by 6 bases and J by 5 bases, with 13 bases between the two germline ends. The CDR3 is CASSPGAGTEAFF. CDR3 DNA sequence: TGTGCCAGCAGTCCAGGGGCGGGAACTGAAGCTTTCTTT.

This chain uses TRBV6-5 with TRBJ2-1, with 10 bases lining up with TRBD2. The V gene end was trimmed by 6 bases and the J gene end by 4 bases; junction bases not matched to a gene: 6. Germline V gene data show CDR1 as MNHEY and CDR2 as SVGAGI. The CDR3 has 15 residues. CDR3 in DNA: TGTGCCAGCAGGAAAACTAGCGGGGTTTACAATGAGCAGTTCTTC. Amino acid sequence: CASRKTSGVYNEQFF.

The chain recombines TRBV3-1 (or the pseudogene TRBV3-2) with TRBJ2-7; TRBD1 aligns across 7 bases. V lost 0 bases and J lost 4; bases outside the gene matches: 9. Germline values: CDR1 LGHDT, CDR2 YNNKEL (reference sequence). The CDR3 is made up of 16 amino acids. This CDR3 reads CASSQDLLTGKYEQYF. The CDR3 region has the DNA TGTGCCAGCAGCCAAGATTTATTGACAGGGAAATACGAGCAGTACTTC.

V is TRBV6-1 and J is TRBJ1-6, with unresolved D. The germline V gene has CDR1 MNHNS and CDR2 SASEGT. Trimming took 5 bases from V and 8 from J, leaving 10 bases between them. The CDR3 covers 13 residues. CDR3 bases: TGTGCCAGCAGTTATTCGCCCGATTCACCCCTCCACTTT. This encodes CASSYSPDSPLHF.

The gene calls are TRBV5-4 and TRBJ2-1, with 8 bases that match TRBD1. Per the germline V gene, CDR1 is SGHNT and CDR2 is YYREEE (reference sequence). J lost 2 bases, V lost 3 bases, and 7 bases had no gene match. The CDR3 is 16 residues long. The CDR3 nucleotides are TGTGCCAGCAGCTCCCGACAGGGGTTGGCCTACAATGAGCAGTTCTTC. It encodes CASSSRQGLAYNEQFF.

V gene TRBV9 combines with J gene TRBJ2-2; TRBD2 matches 8 bases. This CDR3 is 16 amino acids long. The V and J ends lost 0 bases and 4 bases, in that order; junction bases with no gene match: 5. Germline values: CDR1 SGDLS, CDR2 YYNGEE. CDR3 sequence (DNA): TGTGCCAGCAGCGTAGCCCCACGGGGGGGCACCGGGGAGCTGTTTTTT. This encodes CASSVAPRGGTGELFF.

V and J are TRBV19 and TRBJ1-2; D may be TRBD1 (6 bases). V lost 8 bases, J lost 2 bases, and 12 bases lay in between. Germline CDR1 reads LNHDA; CDR2 reads SQIVND (reference sequence). The CDR3 consists of 13 residues. In DNA, the CDR3 is TGTGCCAGTCGAAAACAGGGCAACTATGGCTACACCTTC. It codes for CASRKQGNYGYTF. The full variable domain, rest sourced from reference TRBV19 and TRBJ1-2, is DGGITQSPKYLFRKEGQNVTLSCEQNLNHDAMYWYRQDPGQGLRLIYYSQIVNDFQKGDIAEGYSVSREKKESFPLTVTSAQKNPTAFYLCASRKQGNYGYTFGSGTRLTVV.

The genes are TRBV5-1 and TRBJ2-7, with D perhaps TRBD2 (6 bases). CDR1 and CDR2 (germline): SGHRS, YFSETQ. This CDR3 has 14 amino acids. V lost 4 bases and J 3 bases, leaving 14 bases between the germline ends. The CDR3 loop reads CASSPMGGSYEQYF. The CDR3 region has the DNA TGCGCCAGCAGCCCAATGGGAGGCAGCTACGAGCAGTACTTC.

The chain uses TRBV4-2 and TRBJ1-5; D gene unclear. The V gene's germline CDR1 is LGHNA and CDR2 YNFKEQ. The CDR3 runs 13 residues. With 0 bases removed from V and 4 bases from J, the gap between germline ends came to 4 bases. The CDR3 nucleotides are TGTGCCAGCAGCCAAGATTTAAATCAGCCCCAGCATTTT. Residues: CASSQDLNQPQHF.

The V gene is TRBV27, the J gene TRBJ2-3; possible D gene TRBD2, 5 bases. The germline CDR1 and CDR2 sequences are MNHEY and SMNVEV (reference sequence). The CDR3 consists of 13 residues. Deletions cut 2 bases from V and 5 bases from J, with 8 bases between. In DNA form, the CDR3 reads TGTGCCAGCAGTTTACGCCGGGGAGATACGCAGTATTTT. This gives the protein CASSLRRGDTQYF.

The gene calls are TRBV3-1 (or the pseudogene TRBV3-2) and TRBJ2-2; a possible D gene is TRBD2 (5 bases). V was trimmed by 0 bases and J by 7 bases, leaving 12 bases between them. Germline V gives CDR1 LGHDT, CDR2 YNNKEL (reference sequence). The CDR3 loop spans 15 amino acids. The CDR3 DNA reads as TGTGCCAGCAGCCAAGAATCGGGGTCCCACGGGGAGCTGTTTTTT. Its protein product is CASSQESGSHGELFF.

This rearrangement joins TRBV5-1 to TRBJ1-1; possible D gene TRBD1, 5 bases. CDR1 and CDR2 from the germline V gene are SGHRS and YFSETQ. V was trimmed by 0 bases and J by 7 bases, leaving 16 bases between them. This CDR3 spans 15 amino acids. In DNA form, the CDR3 reads TGCGCCAGCAGCTTGGTATTAGGGGCCCTCGGTGAAGCTTTCTTT. Translated: CASSLVLGALGEAFF.

The chain links TRBV7-9 to TRBJ2-2; 8 bases are shared with TRBD2. Germline values: CDR1 SEHNR, CDR2 FQNEAQ (reference sequence). V dropped 5 bases and J dropped 4; count of bases not matched to a gene: 15. The CDR3 length is 18 residues. CDR3 loop: CASSPERGLAAFTGELFF. The DNA of the CDR3 is TGTGCCAGCAGCCCTGAGAGAGGACTAGCTGCGTTCACCGGGGAGCTGTTTTTT. Filled out from reference TRBV7-9 and TRBJ2-2, the complete variable domain reads DTGVSQNPRHKITKRGQNVTFRCDPISEHNRLYWYRQTLGQGPEFLTYFQNEAQLEKSRLLSDRFSAERPKGSFSTLEIQRTEQGDSAMYLCASSPERGLAAFTGELFFGEGSRLTVL.

The chain carries TRBV19 and TRBJ1-3; D remains unclear. CDR1 and CDR2 from the germline V gene are LNHDA and SQIVND (reference sequence). The germline V and J ends were trimmed by 6 bases and 0 bases, with 12 bases remaining between them. The CDR3 is made up of 15 amino acids. CDR3 DNA: TGTGCCAGTAGAATCGGTCCTAACTCTGGAAACACCATATATTTT. It codes for CASRIGPNSGNTIYF.

V is TRBV5-6 and J is TRBJ1-2; 12 positions agree with TRBD1. This CDR3 region has 16 residues. Germline values: CDR1 SGHDT, CDR2 YYEEEE. Germline trimming cut 4 bases from V and 4 bases from J; bases unmatched to any gene: 8. The chain's CDR3 is CASSTRDRGLGYGYTF. CDR3 sequence (DNA): TGTGCCAGCAGCACACGGGACAGGGGGCTTGGCTATGGCTACACCTTC.

This chain uses TRBV19 with TRBJ2-1; 10 nucleotides align to TRBD2. The germline CDR1 and CDR2 sequences are LNHDA and SQIVND (reference sequence). CDR3 length: 15 residues. V lost 6 bases and J lost 4; bases outside the gene matches: 6. The CDR3 nucleotides read TGTGCCAGTAGGGAGATAGCGGGGGGTTACAATGAGCAGTTCTTC. Protein: CASREIAGGYNEQFF.

The chain carries TRBV19 and TRBJ1-1; TRBD1 agrees at 7 bases. CDR1 is LNHDA and CDR2 is SQIVND in the germline V gene (reference sequence). The ends lost 4 bases at V and 0 bases at J; junction bases unmatched: 5. CDR3 length: 15 residues. CDR3 protein: CASSNVDRVNTEAFF. The DNA of the CDR3 is TGTGCCAGTAGTAATGTTGACAGGGTGAACACTGAAGCTTTCTTT.

This chain connects TRBV19 to TRBJ2-3; D may be TRBD2 (6 bases). The CDR3 is 16 residues long. V was clipped by 10 bases and J by 2 bases, with 22 bases between them. Germline V gene sequence: CDR1 LNHDA, CDR2 SQIVND (reference sequence). CDR3 coding DNA: TGTGCCACACGCGGCGGGCTAGCGATCCTCACAGATACGCAGTATTTT. Residues: CATRGGLAILTDTQYF.

This clone came up once. The V gene is TRBV6-5, the J gene TRBJ2-7; no firm D call. This CDR3 contains 12 residues. Germline assignment: CDR1 MNHEY and CDR2 SVGAGI. Between the trimmed V and J ends, which lost 4 bases and 3 bases, there was a span of 7 bases. The CDR3 region has the DNA TGTGCCAGCAGTTTCCCGCACTACGAGCAGTACTTC. It codes for CASSFPHYEQYF.

The V gene is TRBV4-1, the J gene TRBJ1-2; 10 bases align to TRBD1. The CDR3 is 17 residues long. Germline V gene sequence: CDR1 MGHRA, CDR2 YSYEKL. Germline trimming cut 0 bases from V and 4 bases from J; bases unmatched to any gene: 8. CDR3 nucleotide sequence: TGCGCCAGCAGCCAAGACCCGACAGGGGGCTGGAGCTATGGCTACACCTTC. This translates into CASSQDPTGGWSYGYTF.